A few counts support the clone carrying this T cell receptor (beta chain). With V trimmed by 5 bases and J by 7 bases, 8 bases remained unmatched. Per the germline V gene, CDR1 is SGHNT and CDR2 is YENEEA. The CDR3 is made up of 15 amino acids. This specimen belongs to a study of early T cells in non-severe SARS-CoV-2 infection. About the research overall: Whole-blood bulk RNA, unsorted, was sequenced, and chains were unpaired.

In the library, individual cDNA molecules carried attached unique molecular identifiers. TCRdb processed the 5' RACE reads anew with MiXCR; each CDR3 protein has one entry. This table holds 65,000 to 95,000 distinct CDR3 sequences, about 16% found once. The origin of this receptor is an adult who was a healthcare worker with PCR-confirmed SARS-CoV-2 infection or an uninfected control (not recorded which). The sequencing input was whole blood. The rearrangement links TRBV11-3 to TRBJ1-6, with TRBD1 matching 7 bases. CDR3: CASSQETGTNSPLHF. DNA of the CDR3: TGTGCCAGCAGCCAAGAGACAGGGACGAATTCACCCCTCCACTTT.